Listed here are 6 T cell receptor beta chains from one sample, sequenced in a study of CD8+ T cells in alopecia areata. In each case, RNA was isolated and then reverse transcribed into cDNA as the sequencing template. Generated by immunoSEQ multiplex PCR, the TCRdb table keeps only in-frame clones and is missing some. Observed in the sample are about 9,000 clones, none of them singletons. Separation of pooled cutaneous lymph node cells was by sorting with CD4, CD8alpha, NKG2D, NKG2ACE and other markers. Sequencing was performed on CD8+ T cells sorted from a lymph node. All receptors come from a C3H/HeJ mouse with alopecia areata. The strain is characterized by the MHC haplotype H2-k.

In its sample, this clone was seen many times. Gene names are mouse gene names. The read ends 4 residues before the CDR3 terminus; that terminus is restored from the germline J gene. The chain uses TRBV29 and TRBJ2-3; 7 positions match TRBD1. J was trimmed by 0 bases and V by 5 bases; bases with no gene match: 5. The CDR3 covers 15 residues. Germline V CDR1 and CDR2: MSHET, SYDVDS. The covered CDR3 bases are TGTGCTAGCAGTCGGGACAGAACTAGTGCAGAA. Translation: CASSRDRTSAE. The whole CDR3 is CASSRDRTSAETLYF.

This clone was counted many times. The gene names given are mouse names. The CDR3 reads CASSGTQAEQFF. The part of the CDR3 DNA that was read is TGTGCCAGCAGTGGGACACAAGCT. J is TRBJ2-1 and V is TRBV13-3, with TRBD1 as a possible D gene (5 bases). The CDR3 extends 4 residues past the end of the read, so its final part is completed from the germline J gene. The germline gives CDR1 NNHDY, CDR2 SYVADS. This CDR3 is built from 12 residues.

This clone was counted at least ten times. Gene names and germline refer to mouse. The sequence runs out 4 residues before the end of the CDR3; the remainder is reconstructed from the germline J gene. The J gene is TRBJ2-7, the V gene TRBV13-3; 11 bases agree with TRBD1. Germline V gene data show CDR1 as NNHDY and CDR2 as SYVADS. The J segment lost 0 bases and the V segment lost 5 bases, leaving 4 bases of the junction unmatched. The CDR3 has 15 amino acids. The CDR3 bases that were read are TGTGCCAGCAGCTCCGGGACAGGGGGCTCCTAT. This encodes CASSSGTGGSY. The entire CDR3 is CASSSGTGGSYEQYF.

This clone was detected a few times. The genes are named according to mouse. The read finishes 4 residues shy of the CDR3 end, and the germline J gene is used to complete it. V is TRBV5 and J is TRBJ2-5; 7 bases fit TRBD1. The CDR3 extends over 14 amino acids. V shed 3 bases, J shed 2 bases, and the junction held 2 bases outside the gene matches. Germline V lookup: CDR1 LGHNA, CDR2 YNLKQL (reference sequence). Here the CDR3 reads CASSHRDSQDTQYF. CDR3 DNA (partial): TGTGCCAGCAGCCACCGGGACAGCCAAGAC.

This clone was seen only a few times. Gene names are mouse gene names. The missing CDR3 end, 4 residues past where the read stops, is filled in from the germline J gene. The chain employs TRBV13-2 and TRBJ2-1; D is ambiguous. Germline CDR1 and CDR2: NNHNN and SYGAGS (reference sequence). CDR3 length equals 13 residues. Between the trimmed V and J ends, which lost 2 bases and 3 bases, there was a span of 6 bases. CDR3 sequence reads: CASGETVYAEQFF. The CDR3 DNA, read in part, is TGTGCCAGCGGTGAAACTGTCTATGCT.

This clone has a count of ten or more. The gene symbols are mouse symbols. The read comes to an end 4 residues before the CDR3 does, leaving the germline J gene to fill in the end. This chain connects TRBV17 to TRBJ2-3, with D tentatively TRBD1 (7 bases). Trimming pared 1 base from V and 0 bases from J, leaving 11 bases between. CDR3 length: 16 amino acids. The germline gives CDR1 MNHDT, CDR2 YYDKIL. The CDR3 here is CASSRGRGTSAETLYF. Partial CDR3 DNA: TGTGCTAGCAGTAGAGGCAGGGGGACTAGTGCAGAA.